This T cell receptor (beta chain) was sequenced during a study of cytomegalovirus exposure and HLA in healthy donors. Study-wide results and limits: Associated with cytomegalovirus, according to the listing, were 150 to 200 TCR beta chains.

Germline V gene sequence: CDR1 SNHLY, CDR2 FYNNEI. The V gene lost 8 bases and the J gene lost 5 bases, with 9 bases spanning the gap. CDR3 length equals 11 residues. The PCR was carried out with 60 Vbeta primers and 13 Jbeta primers. The repertoire was sequenced with immunoSEQ multiplex PCR; TCRdb's copy has only in-frame clones and lacks some. The sample lists about 100,000 clones, about four fifths occurring once. As for this clone: Its antigen is not known.

The sequence was collected from a woman aged 40 to 50 in good health and CMV-seronegative. The specimen was PBMCs. The V gene is TRBV2, the J gene TRBJ1-1; D gene unclear. This CDR3 reads CASRSGTEAFF. CDR3 bases: TGTGCCAGCCGTTCCGGGACTGAAGCTTTCTTT.